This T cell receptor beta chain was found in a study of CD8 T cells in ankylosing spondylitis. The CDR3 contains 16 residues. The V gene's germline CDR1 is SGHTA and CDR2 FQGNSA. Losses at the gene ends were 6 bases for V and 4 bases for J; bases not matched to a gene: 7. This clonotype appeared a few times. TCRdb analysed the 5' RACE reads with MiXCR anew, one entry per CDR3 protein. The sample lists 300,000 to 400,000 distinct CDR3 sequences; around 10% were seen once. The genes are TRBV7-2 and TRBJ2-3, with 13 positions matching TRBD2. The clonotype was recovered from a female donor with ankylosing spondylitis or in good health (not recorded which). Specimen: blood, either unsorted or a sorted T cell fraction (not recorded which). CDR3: CASSYRLAGGSDTQYF. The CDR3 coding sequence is TGTGCCAGCAGTTACCGACTAGCGGGAGGATCAGATACGCAGTATTTT.